One and the same sample provided the 16 T cell receptor beta chains below, sequenced in a study of OX40 agonist ivuxolimab in advanced cancers. Using immunoSEQ multiplex PCR, the repertoire was profiled, and TCRdb retains in-frame clones only, with some absent. This sample carries 95,000 or so clones, around 85% of them seen once, and the ten largest clones take about 4.1%. The sample in question was CD4+ or CD8+ T cells sorted from blood, obtained in a trial of the OX40 agonist ivuxolimab. These receptors were taken from an adult with an advanced solid tumor such as melanoma, head and neck, liver or kidney cancer.

The chain is built from TRBV30 and TRBJ2-6; D may be TRBD2 (5 bases). CDR3 length equals 17 residues. Trimming stripped 3 bases from V and 3 bases from J, with 18 bases between. Germline V lookup: CDR1 GTSNPN, CDR2 SVGIG (reference sequence). CDR3 residues: CAWRRRERAFGANVLTF. The CDR3 DNA reads as TGTGCCTGGAGGAGACGGGAAAGGGCTTTTGGGGCCAACGTCCTGACTTTC.

V usage is TRBV7-8 and J usage is TRBJ1-1; TRBD1 aligns across 9 bases. The trim removed 4 bases at V and 7 bases at J, leaving 7 bases unmatched. Germline loops: CDR1 SGHVS, CDR2 FQNEAQ. CDR3 size: 14 residues. As DNA, the CDR3 is TGTGCCAGCAGCTCGCGACAGGGGGTCCGTGAAGCTTTCTTT. Its translation is CASSSRQGVREAFF.

The chain carries TRBV19 and TRBJ2-3; a possible D gene is TRBD2 (6 bases). The CDR3 contains 18 residues. Trimming pared 0 bases from V and 2 bases from J, leaving 18 bases between. Germline V lookup: CDR1 LNHDA, CDR2 SQIVND (reference sequence). The CDR3 spells CASSIDFGSSGLTDTQYF. CDR3 DNA sequence: TGTGCCAGTAGTATAGACTTTGGGAGTAGCGGCCTCACAGATACGCAGTATTTT.

The chain links TRBV4-1 to TRBJ2-1; the D gene is possibly TRBD2 (5 bases). V was trimmed by 0 bases and J by 9 bases, leaving 15 bases between them. This CDR3 spans 15 amino acids. Per germline, CDR1 MGHRA and CDR2 YSYEKL. In nucleotides, the CDR3 is TGCGCCAGCAGCCAAGAAGGACTCCCCGGACGTGAGCAGTTCTTC. It yields the protein CASSQEGLPGREQFF.

CDR3 DNA sequence: TGTGCCAGCAGCTTGACTAGCGGGAGTGGCTCTGGGGCCAACGTCCTGACTTTC. Amino acid sequence: CASSLTSGSGSGANVLTF. This sequence joins TRBV7-9 and TRBJ2-6; 12 nucleotides line up with TRBD2. V lost 3 bases, J lost 0 bases, and 3 bases stayed unmatched. The germline gives CDR1 SEHNR, CDR2 FQNEAQ (reference sequence). There are 18 residues in the CDR3.

The CDR3 nucleotides are TGTGCCAGCAGCTCAAGCATGGGTACAGGGGGCACTGGAACAGATACGCAGTATTTT. Its translation is CASSSSMGTGGTGTDTQYF. The V and J genes are TRBV5-4 and TRBJ2-3, with 9 bases aligning to TRBD1. The CDR3 extends over 19 amino acids. From germline, CDR1 is SGHNT and CDR2 YYREEE (reference sequence). With 3 bases clipped from V and 3 bases from J, the junction kept 17 bases outside the gene matches.

The J gene is TRBJ2-2, the V gene TRBV9; 9 bases fit TRBD2. After removal of 0 bases from V and 0 bases from J, the junction contained 6 bases not matched to a gene. Looked up from germline, CDR1 is SGDLS and CDR2 is YYNGEE. The CDR3 consists of 18 residues. For the CDR3, the DNA is TGTGCCAGCAGCGTAGACGCTAGCGGGACCCCGAACACCGGGGAGCTGTTTTTT. It codes for CASSVDASGTPNTGELFF. Looking up the rest from reference TRBV9 and TRBJ2-2 gives the full variable domain: DSGVTQTPKHLITATGQRVTLRCSPRSGDLSVYWYQQSLDQGLQFLIQYYNGEERAKGNILERFSAQQFPDLHSELNLSSLELGDSALYFCASSVDASGTPNTGELFFGEGSRLTVL.

This clone came up once. V is TRBV19 and J is TRBJ2-7, with 8 bases matching TRBD1. This CDR3 comprises 13 residues. V lost 6 bases, J lost 13 bases, and 14 bases stayed unmatched. From germline, CDR1 is LNHDA and CDR2 SQIVND (reference sequence). CDR3 bases: TGTGCCAGTAGCCAGACAGGGGATGCACGCGGTTACTTC. As protein: CASSQTGDARGYF.

The rearrangement uses TRBV6-5 and TRBJ1-1; 7 bases fit TRBD1. V trimming: 4 bases; J trimming: 5 bases; junction bases outside the gene matches: 7. This CDR3 contains 14 residues. Germline V lookup: CDR1 MNHEY, CDR2 SVGAGI. The CDR3 bases are TGTGCCAGCAGTTCGACAGGGAGATCTACTGAAGCTTTCTTT. Translation gives CASSSTGRSTEAFF.

As regards this clone: Within the sample, other DNA sequences also encode this same CDR3. This rearrangement joins TRBV5-4 to TRBJ1-1; 10 bases match TRBD1. Germline V gene lookup returns CDR1 SGHNT and CDR2 YYREEE (reference sequence). The CDR3 runs to 14 residues. Trimming removed 4 bases from V and 4 bases from J; junction bases left unmatched: 4. The DNA of the CDR3 is TGTGCCAGCAGCCTTGGACAGGGGGGCACTGAAGCTTTCTTT. This translates into CASSLGQGGTEAFF.

The rearrangement links TRBV5-8 to TRBJ2-5; D ambiguous. V lost 3 bases, J lost 2 bases, and 20 bases lay in between. This CDR3 spans 17 amino acids. CDR1 and CDR2 (germline): SGHTS, YDEGEE. The CDR3 sequence: CASSSSGVGRPQETQYF. The CDR3 nucleotides are TGTGCCAGCAGCTCTAGTGGCGTGGGCAGACCACAAGAGACCCAGTACTTC.

This clone was seen a handful of times. This chain joins TRBV6-1 and TRBJ2-7, with 7 bases aligning to TRBD1. Germline CDR1 reads MNHNS; CDR2 reads SASEGT. The trim removed 8 bases at V and 0 bases at J, leaving 10 bases unmatched. The CDR3 spans 15 residues. CDR3 DNA sequence: TGTGCCAGCTCAGTGAAGTGGGACAGCTCCTACGAGCAGTACTTC. Encoded protein: CASSVKWDSSYEQYF.

The V gene is TRBV27, the J gene TRBJ2-7; the D is unclear. The CDR3 loop spans 14 amino acids. The germline V gene encodes CDR1 MNHEY and CDR2 SMNVEV (reference sequence). Trimming cost V 3 bases and J 2 bases, with 11 bases left between them. The CDR3 sequence: CASSFLNPPYEQYF. The CDR3 DNA reads TGTGCCAGCAGTTTCCTAAACCCACCCTACGAGCAGTACTTC.

CDR3 protein: CAIVRGRRNTIYF. In DNA form, the CDR3 reads TGTGCCATTGTGAGGGGTCGGAGAAACACCATATATTTT. V usage is TRBV6-5 and J usage is TRBJ1-3; the D gene is possibly TRBD1 (5 bases). Germline V CDR1 and CDR2: MNHEY, SVGAGI. The CDR3 is 13 amino acids. Trimming removed 10 bases at V and 5 bases at J, with 15 bases between.

This chain links TRBV5-1 with TRBJ2-5; D ambiguous. The ends were cut back, 0 bases at V and 2 bases at J, with 8 bases in the middle. Germline V CDR1 and CDR2: SGHRS, YFSETQ. This CDR3 has 14 residues. The CDR3 loop reads CASSLGMGQETQYF. CDR3 in DNA: TGCGCCAGCAGCTTGGGGATGGGGCAAGAGACCCAGTACTTC. Combining the CDR3 with reference TRBV5-1 and TRBJ2-5 gives the whole variable domain KAGVTQTPRYLIKTRGQQVTLSCSPISGHRSVSWYQQTPGQGLQFLFEYFSETQRNKGNFPGRFSGRQFSNSRSEMNVSTLELGDSALYLCASSLGMGQETQYFGPGTRLLVL.

The V gene is TRBV9, the J gene TRBJ2-1, with TRBD2 matching 10 bases. Germline trimming cut 2 bases from V and 5 bases from J; bases unmatched to any gene: 4. The CDR3 spans 15 residues. Germline CDR1 is SGDLS and CDR2 is YYNGEE. The CDR3 DNA is TGTGCCAGCAGCGTTAGCGGGAGGTCCGACAATGAGCAGTTCTTC. It specifies CASSVSGRSDNEQFF.